The clone carrying this T cell receptor beta chain was observed a few times. Antigen unknown. Germline lookup yields CDR1 SQVTM and CDR2 ANQGSEA. CDR3 length equals 13 residues. The V end lost 3 bases, the J end lost 0 bases, and 8 bases lay between the germline ends. The data were taken from a study of cytomegalovirus exposure and HLA in healthy donors. 60 Vbeta and 13 Jbeta primers were used in PCR. Profiling relied on immunoSEQ multiplex PCR, and the TCRdb table lists in-frame clones only, not all of them. Among 100,000 to 120,000 clones listed, around 80% were seen once. Whole-study results and caveats: A later analysis linked some 17,000 TCR beta sequences to HLA alleles at 0.05 false discovery rate.

V gene TRBV29-1 combines with J gene TRBJ1-1; unclear D gene. This receptor was taken from a male donor in good health and CMV-seronegative. Sequenced sample: PBMCs. The chain's CDR3 is CSVELRMNTEAFF. In DNA form, the CDR3 reads TGCAGCGTTGAGCTCAGAATGAACACTGAAGCTTTCTTT.